This TCR beta chain was recovered during a study of blood T cell repertoires in COVID-19. Study information: PBMCs, B-cell-depleted T cells, or T cells were the source of the cDNA or gDNA that made up the material.

CDR1 and CDR2 (germline): SQVTM, ANQGSEA. V lost 6 bases, J lost 0 bases, and 8 bases stayed unmatched. The CDR3 extends over 15 amino acids. Under the authors' procedure: Researchers report that nucleated cell counts were estimated from reference gene primer amplification. Measured with immunoSEQ multiplex PCR; TCRdb has only the in-frame clones, and not every one. V, J and clone size are those of that table, while D and trimming were read from the DNA. Altogether 390,000 or so clones are present, about 90% being singletons, with the ten largest covering about 3%. Seattle participants joined during active infection and were tracked over time.

The sequencing sample was made of peripheral blood. This rearrangement joins TRBV29-1 to TRBJ1-2, with TRBD1 matching over 9 bases. This TCR was recovered from a woman in her twenties or thirties with COVID-19, enrolled during active disease. CDR3 residues: CSVAGTGTSNYGYTF. CDR3 nucleotide sequence: TGCAGCGTCGCCGGGACAGGGACCTCTAACTATGGCTACACCTTC.